Listed below are T cell receptor beta chains from one sample, sequenced in a study of cytomegalovirus exposure and HLA in healthy donors. Clones were read by immunoSEQ multiplex PCR, and TCRdb kept only the in-frame ones, dropping some. The sample holds about 180,000 clones, about three quarters seen once. Material for sequencing was PBMCs. Receptor source: a man younger than 35 in good health and CMV-seronegative. Both conserved end residues are part of each CDR3. The D gene is left open where the match is weak. Clone size is shown for a subset of rows, as once, few, many or a class of expanded clone.

clone size: once; V gene: TRBV7-6; J gene: TRBJ1-1; D gene: -; CDR3 protein: CASSGGTEAFF; CDR3 DNA: TGTGCCAGCAGCGGGGGGACTGAAGCTTTCTTT
clone size: -; V gene: TRBV13; J gene: TRBJ1-1; D gene: -; CDR3 protein: CASSLLGGDAEAFF; CDR3 DNA: TGTGCCAGCAGCTTATTGGGAGGGGATGCTGAAGCTTTCTTT
clone size: -; V gene: TRBV13; J gene: TRBJ2-5; D gene: TRBD1; CDR3 protein: CASSFGRIPGTGGETQYF; CDR3 DNA: TGTGCCAGCAGCTTCGGCCGGATACCAGGGACAGGGGGGGAGACCCAGTACTTC
clone size: -; V gene: TRBV7-9; J gene: TRBJ2-3; D gene: -; CDR3 protein: CASSLGGVADTQYF; CDR3 DNA: TGTGCCAGCAGCTTGGGGGGAGTTGCAGATACGCAGTATTTT
clone size: -; V gene: TRBV19; J gene: TRBJ1-1; D gene: TRBD1; CDR3 protein: CASSRKTGGDTEAFF; CDR3 DNA: TGTGCCAGTAGCCGGAAGACAGGGGGGGACACTGAAGCTTTCTTT
clone size: -; V gene: TRBV21-1; J gene: TRBJ2-3; D gene: -; CDR3 protein: CASSKVCLAGTTDTQYF; CDR3 DNA: TGTGCCAGCAGCAAAGTATGTCTAGCGGGAACCACAGATACGCAGTATTTT
clone size: few; V gene: TRBV9; J gene: TRBJ2-1; D gene: TRBD2; CDR3 protein: CASSPLGLAGVGPYNEQFF; CDR3 DNA: TGTGCCAGCAGCCCCCTGGGACTAGCGGGAGTCGGGCCCTACAATGAGCAGTTCTTC
clone size: -; V gene: TRBV5-1; J gene: TRBJ2-7; D gene: TRBD2; CDR3 protein: CASSFDPSGSYEQYF; CDR3 DNA: TGCGCCAGCAGCTTTGATCCTAGCGGTTCCTACGAGCAGTACTTC
clone size: -; V gene: TRBV7-2; J gene: TRBJ2-7; D gene: -; CDR3 protein: CASSPGSQGYEQCF; CDR3 DNA: TGTGCCAGCAGCCCAGGGTCCCAGGGATACGAGCAGTGCTTC
clone size: -; V gene: TRBV15; J gene: TRBJ1-5; D gene: -; CDR3 protein: CATSRGAGANQPQHF; CDR3 DNA: TGTGCCACCAGCAGAGGAGCAGGGGCTAATCAGCCCCAGCATTTT
clone size: once; V gene: TRBV5-5; J gene: TRBJ1-1; D gene: -; CDR3 protein: CASSLEVVVRGYMNTEAFF; CDR3 DNA: TGTGCCAGCAGCTTGGAGGTCGTGGTACGGGGTTACATGAACACTGAAGCTTTCTTT
clone size: once; V gene: TRBV7-2; J gene: TRBJ1-2; D gene: -; CDR3 protein: CASSLEAADYGYTF; CDR3 DNA: TGTGCCAGCAGCTTAGAAGCCGCCGACTATGGCTACACCTTC